This is a list of T cell receptor beta chains from one sample in a study of T cell clones after liver transplantation. Using immunoSEQ multiplex PCR, the repertoire was profiled, and TCRdb retains in-frame clones only, with some absent. The sample contains around 51,000 clones, roughly nine tenths of which appear only once. The sequences come from CD8+ T cells from blood, collected 12 months after liver transplant. The receptor source for this set is a human patient who received a liver transplant. Some T cells may be the graft donor's. The CDR3 runs from the conserved cysteine through the conserved F or W. D genes are given only for firm matches. Part of the rows lack a size; the others show once, few, many or a class for expanded clones.

D: TRBD2; J: TRBJ2-1; size: .; V: TRBV7-7; DNA: TGTGCTAGCAGCTCCCATAGCGGGACCTACAATGAGCAGTTCTTC; CDR3: CASSSHSGTYNEQFF
D: .; J: TRBJ1-5; size: .; V: TRBV9; DNA: TGTGCCAGCAGCGTAGGAGGGGGTGTCAATCAGCCCCAGCATTTT; CDR3: CASSVGGGVNQPQHF
D: .; J: TRBJ2-1; size: .; V: TRBV10-2; DNA: TGCGCCAGCAGTGATGGTGAGCAGTTCTTC; CDR3: CASSDGEQFF
D: .; J: TRBJ2-2; size: once; V: TRBV25-1; DNA: TGTGCCAGCAGTGAATGGAAGAGTACGAACACCGGGGAGCTGTTTTTT; CDR3: CASSEWKSTNTGELFF
D: TRBD2; J: TRBJ2-1; size: .; V: TRBV5-1; DNA: TGCGCCAGCAGCGTCGACTTAGCGGGTGGCTCCTACAATGAGCAGTTCTTC; CDR3: CASSVDLAGGSYNEQFF
D: .; J: TRBJ1-3; size: .; V: TRBV21-1; DNA: TGTGCCAGCAGCTCGGGGGGCCAGCAAAGAAACTCTGGAAACACCATATATTTT; CDR3: CASSSGGQQRNSGNTIYF
D: TRBD1; J: TRBJ1-2; size: .; V: TRBV28; DNA: TGTGCCAGCAGCCGGGACAGGTTTTTATTAGGCTACACCTTC; CDR3: CASSRDRFLLGYTF
D: TRBD2; J: TRBJ2-7; size: .; V: TRBV19; DNA: TGTGCCAGTAGTATCCGGACTAGCGGGATGGGCTACGAGCAGTACTTC; CDR3: CASSIRTSGMGYEQYF
D: .; J: TRBJ1-1; size: once; V: TRBV7-9; DNA: TGTGCCAGCAGCTTAGCCGTGGAGGGTGAAGCTTTCTTT; CDR3: CASSLAVEGEAFF
D: .; J: TRBJ2-7; size: once; V: TRBV28; DNA: TGTGCCAGCAGTTTAAGTAAGGATAGTAGCTACGAGCAGTACTTC; CDR3: CASSLSKDSSYEQYF
D: TRBD2; J: TRBJ2-2; size: once; V: TRBV28; DNA: TGTGCCAGCAGTTTATGGGGACTAGCGGGAGTCGGGGAGCTGTTTTTT; CDR3: CASSLWGLAGVGELFF
D: TRBD1; J: TRBJ1-2; size: .; V: TRBV2; DNA: TGTGCCATCCTTGCCGGGACAGGGTATGGCTACACCTTC; CDR3: CAILAGTGYGYTF
D: TRBD2; J: TRBJ2-1; size: .; V: TRBV4-3; DNA: TGCGCCAGCAGCCGTGGGACTAGCGGGACCTCTCCCCAGTTCTTC; CDR3: CASSRGTSGTSPQFF
D: .; J: TRBJ1-1; size: .; V: TRBV11-2; DNA: TGTGCCAGCAGCCCAGGGGCCCTCGGGGGCACTGAAGCTTTCTTT; CDR3: CASSPGALGGTEAFF
D: .; J: TRBJ2-6; size: .; V: TRBV1; DNA: TGCACCAGCAGCAATACAGGTTTGTGCACAAATCGGGCCAACGTCCTGACTTTC; CDR3: CTSSNTGLCTNRANVLTF
D: TRBD2; J: TRBJ2-2; size: .; V: TRBV7-7; DNA: TGTGCCAGCAGCTTATCGGGGGGGGACACCGGGGAGCTGTTTTTT; CDR3: CASSLSGGDTGELFF
D: .; J: TRBJ1-2; size: .; V: TRBV6-5; DNA: TGTGCCAGCAGTTATGGCTTGCACTATGGCTACACCTTC; CDR3: CASSYGLHYGYTF
D: .; J: TRBJ1-1; size: .; V: TRBV19; DNA: TGTGCCAGTAGTCTCCGGAGCAGGAACACTGAAGCTTTCTTT; CDR3: CASSLRSRNTEAFF
D: .; J: TRBJ1-3; size: .; V: TRBV28; DNA: .; CDR3: CASSSSAVGNTIYF
D: .; J: TRBJ1-5; size: .; V: TRBV19; DNA: TGTGCCAGTGGGTGGACAGACTTTAGCAATCAGCCCCAGCATTTT; CDR3: CASGWTDFSNQPQHF
D: .; J: TRBJ2-2; size: .; V: TRBV7-7; DNA: TGTGCCAGCAGCTTTCTGGGGGGCGCGAGGACCGGGGAGCTGTTTTTT; CDR3: CASSFLGGARTGELFF
D: TRBD2; J: TRBJ2-7; size: .; V: TRBV10-3; DNA: TGTGCCATCAGTCCCACGTCACCGGGAGGTCCCTACGAGCAGTACTTC; CDR3: CAISPTSPGGPYEQYF
D: TRBD1; J: TRBJ2-7; size: .; V: TRBV28; DNA: TGTGCCAGCAGGTCCCGGGACAGGGGATGGCGCGAGCAGTACTTC; CDR3: CASRSRDRGWREQYF
D: .; J: TRBJ1-1; size: .; V: TRBV6-5; DNA: TGTGCCAGCAGCCCGGGGGTGAACACTGAAGCTTTCTTT; CDR3: CASSPGVNTEAFF
D: .; J: TRBJ2-2; size: once; V: TRBV27; DNA: TGTGCCAGCAGTTTACGAGGCACCGGGGAGCTGTTTTTT; CDR3: CASSLRGTGELFF
D: .; J: TRBJ2-3; size: .; V: TRBV7-9; DNA: TGTGCCAGCAGCTTATATCCAGATACGCAGTATTTT; CDR3: CASSLYPDTQYF
D: .; J: TRBJ2-7; size: .; V: TRBV27; DNA: TGTGCCAGCAGTTTTTCAGGGGCCGTGTTCGACGAGCAGTACTTC; CDR3: CASSFSGAVFDEQYF
D: TRBD1; J: TRBJ1-3; size: .; V: TRBV9; DNA: TGTGCCAGCAGCGTAGCCACCACAGGGGGTGGAAACACCATATATTTT; CDR3: CASSVATTGGGNTIYF
D: .; J: TRBJ2-7; size: .; V: TRBV10-1; DNA: TGCGCCAGCAGTGTGTCCCTCGTCGGGCAGTACTTC; CDR3: CASSVSLVGQYF
D: .; J: TRBJ1-3; size: .; V: TRBV7-8; DNA: TGTGCCAGCAGCTCCAGCACCGTAGTAAACACCATATATTTT; CDR3: CASSSSTVVNTIYF
D: TRBD1; J: TRBJ2-7; size: .; V: TRBV5-1; DNA: TGCGCCAGCAGCTTGGGACAGGGTCTATACGAGCAGTACTTC; CDR3: CASSLGQGLYEQYF
D: TRBD2; J: TRBJ2-5; size: .; V: TRBV2; DNA: TGTGCCAGCGGACTAGCGGAGGGAACTCAAGAGACCCAGTACTTC; CDR3: CASGLAEGTQETQYF
D: .; J: TRBJ2-2; size: .; V: TRBV7-6; DNA: TGTGCCAGCAGCTTAAGGGATTTTCACACCGGGGAGCTGTTTTTT; CDR3: CASSLRDFHTGELFF
D: .; J: TRBJ1-5; size: .; V: TRBV19; DNA: TGTGCCAGTAGGAGTGGCAATCAGCCCCAGCATTTT; CDR3: CASRSGNQPQHF
D: .; J: TRBJ2-7; size: .; V: TRBV28; DNA: TGTGCCAGCAGTTTCACTAGTCTCTCCTACGAGCAGTACTTC; CDR3: CASSFTSLSYEQYF
D: .; J: TRBJ1-2; size: .; V: TRBV28; DNA: TGTGCCAGCAGTTTACGGCCCGATGGCTACACCTTC; CDR3: CASSLRPDGYTF
D: .; J: TRBJ2-7; size: once; V: TRBV28; DNA: TGTGCCAGCACCTTTGGAGCAGCCTCCTACGAGCAGTACTTC; CDR3: CASTFGAASYEQYF
D: .; J: TRBJ1-2; size: .; V: TRBV7-9; DNA: TGTGCCAGCAGCTTGGGACCCGGGAACTATGGCTACACCTTC; CDR3: CASSLGPGNYGYTF
D: TRBD1; J: TRBJ1-5; size: .; V: TRBV10-2; DNA: TGCGCCAGCAGTGAAGGGACAGTCAGCAATCAGCCCCAGCATTTT; CDR3: CASSEGTVSNQPQHF
D: .; J: TRBJ2-7; size: .; V: TRBV9; DNA: TGTGCCAGCAGCGTAGAGGGGGGTAAGGTCTACGAGCAGTACTTC; CDR3: CASSVEGGKVYEQYF
D: .; J: TRBJ1-5; size: .; V: TRBV5-6; DNA: TGTGCCAGCAGCCCAGGACGGTACAATCAGCCCCAGCATTTT; CDR3: CASSPGRYNQPQHF
D: .; J: TRBJ1-1; size: once; V: TRBV16; DNA: TGTGCCAGCAGCCAATCAGGCAGGGCCACTGAAGCTTTCTTT; CDR3: CASSQSGRATEAFF
D: TRBD2; J: TRBJ2-1; size: .; V: TRBV28; DNA: TGTGCCAGCAGTTTATGGCGGGAGGGGGGGAATGAGCAGTTCTTC; CDR3: CASSLWREGGNEQFF
D: .; J: TRBJ2-1; size: .; V: TRBV19; DNA: TGTGCCAGTAGTATAGACCTCAGCGGGCGAGCAAACAATGAGCAGTTCTTC; CDR3: CASSIDLSGRANNEQFF
D: .; J: TRBJ1-1; size: .; V: TRBV4-1; DNA: TGCGCCAGCAGCCCGAAGTGGGGTAACACTGAAGCTTTCTTT; CDR3: CASSPKWGNTEAFF
D: .; J: TRBJ2-2; size: .; V: TRBV5-6; DNA: TGTGCCAGCAGCCGGGGGGCAGGGCGGACCGGGGAGCTGTTTTTT; CDR3: CASSRGAGRTGELFF
D: TRBD1; J: TRBJ1-1; size: .; V: TRBV7-3; DNA: TGTGCCAGCAGCTCTTGGGACAGCACTGAAGCTTTCTTT; CDR3: CASSSWDSTEAFF
D: .; J: TRBJ1-1; size: .; V: TRBV29-1; DNA: TGCAGCGTTGAAAGGAAAGGGGGGAACACTGAAGCTTTCTTT; CDR3: CSVERKGGNTEAFF
D: .; J: TRBJ2-2; size: .; V: TRBV5-4; DNA: TGTGCCAGCAGCTTGCCGTCGGGGCGGTCCAGGCCCGGGGAGCTGTTTTTT; CDR3: CASSLPSGRSRPGELFF